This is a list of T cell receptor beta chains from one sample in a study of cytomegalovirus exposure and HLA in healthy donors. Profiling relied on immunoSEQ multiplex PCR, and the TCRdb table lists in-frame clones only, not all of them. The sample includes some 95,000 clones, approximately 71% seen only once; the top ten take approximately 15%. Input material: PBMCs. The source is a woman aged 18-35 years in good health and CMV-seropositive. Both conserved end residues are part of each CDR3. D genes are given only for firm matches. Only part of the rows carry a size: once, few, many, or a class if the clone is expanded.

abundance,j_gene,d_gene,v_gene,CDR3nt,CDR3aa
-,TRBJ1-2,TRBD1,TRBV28,TGTGCCAGCAGAACAGGGGCTCGGGGCTACACCTTC,CASRTGARGYTF
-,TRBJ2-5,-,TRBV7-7,TGTGCTAGCAGCCCCAGGAAGGCGGGAGAGACCCAGTACTTC,CASSPRKAGETQYF
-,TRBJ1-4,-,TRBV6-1,TGTGCCAGCAGTGAAGCCGGGATCGCAACTAATGAAAAACTGTTTTTT,CASSEAGIATNEKLFF
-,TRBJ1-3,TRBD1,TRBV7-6,TGTGCCAGCAGCCTCACAACAGGGGGTGGAAGCACCATATATTTT,CASSLTTGGGSTIYF
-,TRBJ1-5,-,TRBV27,TGTGCCAGCAGTTCGGATCAGGTGTATAGCAATCAGCCCCAGCATTTT,CASSSDQVYSNQPQHF
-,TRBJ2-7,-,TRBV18,TGTGCCAGCTCACCACCTCTATCCTACGAGCAGTACTTC,CASSPPLSYEQYF
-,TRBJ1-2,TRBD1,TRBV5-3,TGTGCCAGAAGCTTGGATAAGACAGGGGCTGAGAGATGCTATGGCTACACCTTC,CARSLDKTGAERCYGYTF
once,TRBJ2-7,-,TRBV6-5,TGTGCCAGCAGTTACGGGAGGACCTACGAGCAGTACTTC,CASSYGRTYEQYF
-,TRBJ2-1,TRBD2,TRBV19,TGTGCCAGTAGTATTCCGGGCGGGAGTCGCCGTGAGCAGTTCTTC,CASSIPGGSRREQFF
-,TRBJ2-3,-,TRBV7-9,TGTGCCAGCAGCTTAAATGAGATGGGGCTCGCAGATACGCAGTATTTT,CASSLNEMGLADTQYF
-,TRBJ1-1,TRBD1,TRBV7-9,TGTGCCAGCAGCTTACCTCGGGACAGGGGGGGGGACACTGAAGCTTTCTTT,CASSLPRDRGGDTEAFF
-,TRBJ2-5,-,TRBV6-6,TGTGCCAGCAGTTACCTCCAAGAGACCCAGTACTTC,CASSYLQETQYF
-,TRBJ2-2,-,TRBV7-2,TGTGCCAGCAGCCCGGGATCGAACACCGGGGAGCTGTTTTTT,CASSPGSNTGELFF
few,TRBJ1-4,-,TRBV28,TGTGCCAGCAGTTTAGCAGGGGCGACTAATGAAAAACTGTTTTTT,CASSLAGATNEKLFF
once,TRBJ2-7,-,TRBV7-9,TGTGCCAGCAGCCCCTGGGACTTGCCCTACGAGCAGTACTTC,CASSPWDLPYEQYF
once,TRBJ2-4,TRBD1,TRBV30,TGTGCCTGGAGTACGGGGACAGCAGCCAAAAACATTCAGTACTTC,CAWSTGTAAKNIQYF
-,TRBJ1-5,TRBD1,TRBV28,TGTGCCAGCAGTTCAACCGCAGGACAGGGACGGAATCAGCCCCAGCATTTT,CASSSTAGQGRNQPQHF
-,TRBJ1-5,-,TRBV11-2,TGTGCCAGCAGCCTAGGGCAGGGGCCCTATCAGCCCCAGCATTTT,CASSLGQGPYQPQHF
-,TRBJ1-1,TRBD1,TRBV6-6,TGTGCCAGCAGTTACTCCGGGACAGGCCTCTGGGCTGAAGCTTTCTTT,CASSYSGTGLWAEAFF
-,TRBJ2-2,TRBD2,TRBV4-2,TGTGCCAGCAGCCAAGCGCTAGCGGGAACGAACACCGGGGAGCTGTTTTTT,CASSQALAGTNTGELFF
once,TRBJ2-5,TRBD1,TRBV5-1,TGCGCCAGCAGCGCGACAGGGGGCGCGGTCCAAGAGACCCAGTACTTC,CASSATGGAVQETQYF
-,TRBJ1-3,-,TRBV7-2,TGTGCCAGCAGCATCTTAGTGGGGGGAATCCGTGGAAACACCATATATTTT,CASSILVGGIRGNTIYF
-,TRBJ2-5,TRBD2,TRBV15,TGTGCCACCAGCAGAGCCTCCGGGACTAACCAAGAGACCCAGTACTTC,CATSRASGTNQETQYF
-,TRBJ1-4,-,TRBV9,TGTGCCAGCAGCGCCAGCCGGGTCGCAACTAATGAAAAACTGTTTTTT,CASSASRVATNEKLFF
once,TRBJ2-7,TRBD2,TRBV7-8,TGTGCCAGCAGCTTAGAACTAGCGGGGAGCTACGAGCAGTACTTC,CASSLELAGSYEQYF
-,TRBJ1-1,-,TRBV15,TGTGCCACCAGCAGAGCAGGGTCAAGGGGAACTGAAGCTTTCTTT,CATSRAGSRGTEAFF
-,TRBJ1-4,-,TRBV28,TGTGCCAGTGGCTCGGAGGCCCTTGGGGAAAAACTGTTTTTT,CASGSEALGEKLFF
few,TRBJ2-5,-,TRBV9,TGTGCCAGCAGCGTAACGGGAGAGACCCAGTACTTC,CASSVTGETQYF
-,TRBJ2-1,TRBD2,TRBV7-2,TGTGCCAGCAGCTTCCCGGGGGCGGGAGGAAGGGGCGGTAATGAGCAGTTCTTC,CASSFPGAGGRGGNEQFF
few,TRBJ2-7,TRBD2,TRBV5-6,TGTGCCAGCAGCTACAGGGGACTAGCGGGATTTCGGGGCGAGCAGTACTTC,CASSYRGLAGFRGEQYF
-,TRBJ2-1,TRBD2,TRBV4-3,TGCGCCAGCAGCCAATTAAGCGGGGGCCTCTACAATGAGCAGTTCTTC,CASSQLSGGLYNEQFF
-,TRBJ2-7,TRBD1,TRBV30,TGTGCCTGTAAGACCGTACAGGGGACCTCCTACGAGCAGTACTTC,CACKTVQGTSYEQYF
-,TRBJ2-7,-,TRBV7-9,TGTGCCAGCAGCCTCACCAGGGACACCTACGAGCAGTACTTC,CASSLTRDTYEQYF
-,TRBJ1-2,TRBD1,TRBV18,TGTGCCAGCTCATCACAAGGACAGGGCGGAACCGGCTACACCTTC,CASSSQGQGGTGYTF
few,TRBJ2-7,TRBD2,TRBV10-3,TGTGCCATCAGTGAGTCGAGACTAGCGGGAGCCGAGCAGTACTTC,CAISESRLAGAEQYF
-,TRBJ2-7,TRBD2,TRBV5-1,TGCGCCAGCGCGAAGGGCAGCGGGGGAACCTTCTACGAGCAGTACTTC,CASAKGSGGTFYEQYF
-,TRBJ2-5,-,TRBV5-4,TGTGCCAGCAGCCCCGGGATTTTGGGAGAGACCCAGTACTTC,CASSPGILGETQYF
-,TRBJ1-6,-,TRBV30,TGTGCCTGGAGTGCCCCGGGAGGGATGTATAATTCACCCCTCCACTTT,CAWSAPGGMYNSPLHF
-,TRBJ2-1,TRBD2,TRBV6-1,TGTGCCAGCAGTGAAGCTAGCGGGAGGAACAATGAGCAGTTCTTC,CASSEASGRNNEQFF
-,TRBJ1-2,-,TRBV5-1,TGCGCCAGCAGCTTGGGGGGGGACCACTATGGCTACACCTTC,CASSLGGDHYGYTF
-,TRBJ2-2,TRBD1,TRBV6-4,TGTGCCAGCAGTCAGGGGACAGGGGACACCGGGGAGCTGTTTTTT,CASSQGTGDTGELFF
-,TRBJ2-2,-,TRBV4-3,TGCGCCAGCAGCCAAGTAGGAGTCAAGGCCGGGGAGCTGTTTTTT,CASSQVGVKAGELFF
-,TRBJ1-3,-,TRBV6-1,TGTGCCAGCACACTTACCGAGATAGGAAACACCATATATTTT,CASTLTEIGNTIYF
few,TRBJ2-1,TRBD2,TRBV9,TGTGCCAGCAGCAGCCTTAGCGGGGGAAACAATGAGCAGTTCTTC,CASSSLSGGNNEQFF
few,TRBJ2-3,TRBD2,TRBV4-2,TGTGCCAGCAGCACGGGACTACTGAGCACAGATACGCAGTATTTT,CASSTGLLSTDTQYF
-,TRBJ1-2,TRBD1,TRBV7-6,TGTGCCAGCAGCTTCCCGGGGACAGCGAACTATGGCTACACCTTC,CASSFPGTANYGYTF
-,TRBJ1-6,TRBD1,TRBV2,TGTGCCAGCAGAAAAGACAGGGCTGGGAATTCACCCCTCCACTTT,CASRKDRAGNSPLHF
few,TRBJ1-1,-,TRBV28,TGTGCCAGCAGCTTAGCAGGGGCCATGAACACTGAAGCTTTCTTT,CASSLAGAMNTEAFF
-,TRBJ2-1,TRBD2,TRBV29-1,TGCAGCCCCACCGGGGGGTGGGCACAATACAATGAGCAGTTCTTC,CSPTGGWAQYNEQFF
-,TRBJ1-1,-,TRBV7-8,TGTGCCAGCAGCTTAAGCGGGAATGCGTTGGCTTTCTTT,CASSLSGNALAFF
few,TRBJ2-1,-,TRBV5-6,TGTGCCAGCAGCTTGAGGCGGGAACAGTTTAACAATGAGCAGTTCTTC,CASSLRREQFNNEQFF
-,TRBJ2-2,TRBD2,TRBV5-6,TGTGCCAGCAGCTCAGTCGGGGGGGCGAACACCGGGGAGCTGTTTTTT,CASSSVGGANTGELFF
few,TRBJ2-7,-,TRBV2,TGTGCCAGCACGGGGGAGCGTGGCTACGAGCAGTACTTC,CASTGERGYEQYF
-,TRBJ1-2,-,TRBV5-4,TGTGCCAGCAGCTTGACAGGGACCTTTGGCTACACCTTC,CASSLTGTFGYTF
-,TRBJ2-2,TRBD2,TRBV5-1,TGCGCCAGCCGGGAGGGATTGAGCACCGGGGAGCTGTTTTTT,CASREGLSTGELFF
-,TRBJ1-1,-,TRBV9,TGTGCCAGCAGCGTAGGGCCCACTCAGGAAAATACTGAAGCTTTCTTT,CASSVGPTQENTEAFF